The 21 T cell receptor beta chains below come from one sample, sequenced in a study of blood T cell repertoires in COVID-19. Only in-frame clones appear in the TCRdb table, and some are missing; sequencing was by immunoSEQ multiplex PCR. Of 200,000 to 250,000 clones in the sample, almost 85% were seen once. The specimen sequenced was peripheral blood. The receptor set was obtained from a man aged 45-60 years with COVID-19, enrolled during active disease.

The CDR3 is CASSPQRGGPYEQYF. The CDR3 nucleotides read TGTGCCAGCTCACCGCAGCGGGGGGGACCCTACGAGCAGTACTTC. The chain has TRBV18 and TRBJ2-7, with 10 bases that match TRBD2. The length of the CDR3 is 15 residues. The germline CDR1 and CDR2 sequences are KGHSH and LQKENI. The J segment lost 2 bases and the V segment lost 3 bases, leaving 4 bases of the junction unmatched.

This clone was seen only a few times. CDR3 sequence (DNA): TGTGCCAGCAGTGAATTCGAGGGGGTAGAAGACACCGGGGAGCTGTTTTTT. Its protein product is CASSEFEGVEDTGELFF. The V call is TRBV2, the J call TRBJ2-2, with a possible D match to TRBD1 (6 bases). In germline, CDR1 is SNHLY, CDR2 FYNNEI. Trimming removed 2 bases at V and 3 bases at J, with 16 bases between. The CDR3 sequence is 17 residues long.

The chain has TRBV5-8 and TRBJ1-1, with unresolved D. Trimming left V 4 bases short and J 5 bases short, with 18 bases between. Per germline, CDR1 SGHTS and CDR2 YDEGEE. The CDR3 has 15 residues. The CDR3 here is CASSLRGLLGTEAFF. The CDR3 DNA follows: TGTGCCAGCAGCCTTCGAGGGCTACTCGGTACTGAAGCTTTCTTT. Full variable domain (remainder filled in from reference TRBV5-8 and TRBJ1-1): EAGVTQSPTHLIKTRGQQATLRCSPISGHTSVYWYQQALGLGLQFLLWYDEGEERNRGNFPPRFSGRQFPNYSSELNVNALELEDSALYLCASSLRGLLGTEAFFGQGTRLTVV.

Points on this clone: Other DNA sequences within the sample encode an identical CDR3. V gene TRBV9 combines with J gene TRBJ1-2; 9 nucleotides agree with TRBD1. The junction had 1 base not matched to a gene; V was cut back by 2 bases and J by 5 bases. The CDR3 is 13 amino acids. Germline V lookup: CDR1 SGDLS, CDR2 YYNGEE. CDR3 bases: TGTGCCAGCAGCGTCGGACAGGGGTATGGCTACACCTTC. Its translation: CASSVGQGYGYTF.

The chain employs TRBV2 and TRBJ2-5; 9 bases are shared with TRBD2. Germline V gene data show CDR1 as SNHLY and CDR2 as FYNNEI. This CDR3 spans 16 amino acids. Trimming took 4 bases from V and 5 from J; bases not matched to a gene: 11. CDR3 in DNA: TGTGCCAGCAGTGCTGGCCCGGGACTAGCTTCGGAGACCCAGTACTTC. Translation gives CASSAGPGLASETQYF.

This clone came up once. The chain uses TRBV2 and TRBJ2-7, with TRBD1 as a possible D gene (5 bases). CDR3 length equals 15 residues. V gave up 3 bases and J gave up 4 bases, with 16 bases separating them. Germline V gene lookup returns CDR1 SNHLY and CDR2 FYNNEI. The CDR3 DNA sequence: TGTGCCAGCAGTGAGGCAGGCCTGGGGCCTTACGAGCAGTACTTC. Amino acid sequence: CASSEAGLGPYEQYF. The full variable domain, completed using reference TRBV2 and TRBJ2-7, is EPEVTQTPSHQVTQMGQEVILRCVPISNHLYFYWYRQILGQKVEFLVSFYNNEISEKSEIFDDQFSVERPDGSNFTLKIRSTKLEDSAMYFCASSEAGLGPYEQYFGPGTRLTVT.

This chain links TRBV29-1 with TRBJ2-5; 11 bases line up with TRBD2. J lost 5 bases, V lost 1 base, and 12 bases had no gene match. Germline V gives CDR1 SQVTM, CDR2 ANQGSEA. CDR3 length: 17 residues. This chain's CDR3 is CSVEGFLVAGGRETQYF. CDR3 nucleotides: TGCAGCGTTGAAGGTTTCCTAGTAGCGGGGGGGCGGGAGACCCAGTACTTC.

The chain carries TRBV5-1 and TRBJ2-5, with D tentatively TRBD2 (6 bases). CDR3 length equals 12 residues. The germline gives CDR1 SGHRS, CDR2 YFSETQ. The V and J ends lost 5 bases and 3 bases respectively, with 8 bases between them. The CDR3 protein is CASRREKETQYF. The CDR3 DNA reads TGCGCCAGCAGACGGGAGAAAGAGACCCAGTACTTC.

This chain links TRBV5-6 with TRBJ1-1; 7 nucleotides agree with TRBD1. Germline values: CDR1 SGHDT, CDR2 YYEEEE. The CDR3 totals 14 residues. Trimming took 3 bases from V and 2 from J; bases not matched to a gene: 4. CDR3 loop: CASSYGTENTEAFF. CDR3 coding DNA: TGTGCCAGCAGCTATGGGACAGAAAACACTGAAGCTTTCTTT.

The V call is TRBV27, the J call TRBJ2-7; 7 positions agree with TRBD1. V was pared by 4 bases and J by 4 bases, with 10 bases of the junction left unmatched. CDR3 length: 15 amino acids. Germline V gene data show CDR1 as MNHEY and CDR2 as SMNVEV (reference sequence). CDR3: CASSYLARGPYEQYF. DNA of the CDR3: TGTGCCAGCAGTTATCTAGCAAGGGGGCCATACGAGCAGTACTTC.

The chain recombines TRBV11-2 with TRBJ2-7; TRBD1 is a possible D gene (5 bases). The length of the CDR3 is 13 residues. Germline V CDR1 and CDR2: SGHAT, FQNNGV. Trimming left V 5 bases short and J 6 bases short, with 14 bases between. DNA of the CDR3: TGTGCCAGCAGCCTAGGGGCGCTCGGCGAGCAGTACTTC. It yields the protein CASSLGALGEQYF. The full variable domain, its missing parts supplied by reference TRBV11-2 and TRBJ2-7, is EAGVAQSPRYKIIEKRQSVAFWCNPISGHATLYWYQQILGQGPKLLIQFQNNGVVDDSQLPKDRFSAERLKGVDSTLKIQPAKLEDSAVYLCASSLGALGEQYFGPGTRLTVT.

The rearrangement links TRBV6-5 to TRBJ2-5; weak D call: TRBD1 (5 bases). From germline, CDR1 is MNHEY and CDR2 SVGAGI. This CDR3 has 15 residues. Trimming left V 5 bases short and J 1 base short, with 14 bases between. The CDR3 region is CASSRTTLSQETQYF. The CDR3 DNA follows: TGTGCCAGCAGTAGGACAACCCTTTCCCAAGAGACCCAGTACTTC.

The V and J genes are TRBV14 and TRBJ2-7, with 7 bases that match TRBD1. The trim removed 1 base at V and 7 bases at J, leaving 7 bases unmatched. Germline CDR1 reads SGHDN; CDR2 reads FVKESK. The CDR3 runs to 14 residues. The CDR3 reads CASSQGTGPREQYF. In DNA, the CDR3 is TGTGCCAGCAGCCAAGGGACAGGCCCTAGGGAGCAGTACTTC. Looking up the rest from reference TRBV14 and TRBJ2-7 gives the full variable domain: EAGVTQFPSHSVIEKGQTVTLRCDPISGHDNLYWYRRVMGKEIKFLLHFVKESKQDESGMPNNRFLAERTGGTYSTLKVQPAELEDSGVYFCASSQGTGPREQYFGPGTRLTVT.

This clone came up a few times. The rearrangement links TRBV28 to TRBJ1-1; 8 bases are shared with TRBD1. This CDR3 region has 15 residues. Germline lookup yields CDR1 MDHEN and CDR2 SYDVKM. The J segment lost 3 bases and the V segment lost 5 bases, leaving 8 bases of the junction unmatched. The CDR3 loop reads CASSQGDRRDTEAFF. The DNA for the CDR3 is TGTGCCAGCAGTCAAGGGGACAGGCGGGACACTGAAGCTTTCTTT.

The chain is built from TRBV25-1 and TRBJ1-3, with D perhaps matching TRBD1 (6 bases). Germline CDR1 MGHDK, CDR2 SYGVNS. This CDR3 region has 15 residues. Trimming took 7 bases from V and 7 from J, leaving 20 bases between them. The CDR3 DNA reads TGTGCCAGCACATCTAGGGGGACCGCCGGGAACACCATATATTTT. Translated, it gives CASTSRGTAGNTIYF. Full variable domain (remainder filled in from reference TRBV25-1 and TRBJ1-3): EADIYQTPRYLVIGTGKKITLECSQTMGHDKMYWYQQDPGMELHLIHYSYGVNSTEKGDLSSESTVSRIRTEHFPLTLESARPSHTSQYLCASTSRGTAGNTIYFGEGSWLTVV.

This chain joins TRBV28 and TRBJ1-5; possible D gene TRBD1, 6 bases. The CDR3 totals 13 residues. Germline assignment: CDR1 MDHEN and CDR2 SYDVKM. The V gene lost 6 bases and the J gene lost 6 bases, with 12 bases spanning the gap. The CDR3 nucleotides are TGTGCCAGCAGCTGGGGGCGCAGTCAGCCCCAGCATTTT. Protein sequence: CASSWGRSQPQHF.

The chain employs TRBV5-8 and TRBJ2-3, with D unclear. The CDR3 covers 14 residues. Germline assignment: CDR1 SGHTS and CDR2 YDEGEE. Trimming took off 3 bases at V and 0 bases at J, with 8 bases between the two ends. The CDR3 sequence is CASSSTTSTDTQYF. CDR3 coding DNA: TGTGCCAGCAGCTCCACGACTAGCACAGATACGCAGTATTTT.

The chain employs TRBV7-2 and TRBJ1-5; D is possibly TRBD1 (6 bases). The CDR3 contains 13 residues. With 4 bases removed from V and 3 bases from J, the gap between germline ends came to 7 bases. CDR1 is SGHTA and CDR2 is FQGNSA in the germline V gene. The CDR3 bases are TGTGCCAGCAGCTGGGACACCAATCAGCCCCAGCATTTT. It yields the protein CASSWDTNQPQHF.

The chain has TRBV6-2 or TRBV6-3 and TRBJ2-7, with 9 bases aligning to TRBD2. From germline, CDR1 is MNHEY and CDR2 SVGEGT. This CDR3 has 14 residues. The junction had 4 bases not matched to a gene; V was cut back by 4 bases and J by 3 bases. CDR3 DNA sequence: TGTGCCAGCAGTTCTGGGCGGGGGGGCTACGAGCAGTACTTC. Translation gives CASSSGRGGYEQYF.

The chain joins TRBV28 to TRBJ2-7; possibly TRBD1 for D (7 bases). CDR1 is MDHEN and CDR2 is SYDVKM in the germline V gene. The CDR3 spans 16 residues. V gave up 6 bases and J gave up 7 bases, with 25 bases separating them. The CDR3 region has the DNA TGTGCCAGCAGCTTACGATGGGGGAGGACAGGTGGGGAGCAGTACTTC. This sequence encodes CASSLRWGRTGGEQYF.

The chain links TRBV28 to TRBJ1-2; D is perhaps TRBD1 (5 bases). V lost 8 bases, J lost 4 bases, and 14 bases lay in between. This CDR3 is 13 amino acids long. CDR1 MDHEN and CDR2 SYDVKM come from the germline V gene. CDR3 sequence reads: CASCQGSSYGYTF. CDR3 bases: TGTGCCAGCTGCCAGGGATCGTCCTATGGCTACACCTTC.